One sample yielded the 9 T cell receptor beta chains listed below, sequenced in a study of T cells after yellow fever vaccination. Each CDR3 protein gets one entry after TCRdb re-called the 5' RACE reads with MiXCR. The table lists under 150,000 distinct CDR3 sequences, 7.7% of them singletons, with about 0.73% in the top ten. Here the sequenced sample was CD4+ T cells sorted from PBMCs, taken 5 days after the yellow fever booster vaccination. The source is a man aged 25 to 40 who received the YFV17D yellow fever vaccine.

This clonotype was seen repeatedly, ten times or more. The chain links TRBV7-9 to TRBJ2-1; D unresolved. The length of the CDR3 is 11 residues. The germline gives CDR1 SEHNR, CDR2 FQNEAQ (reference sequence). The V end was cut by 8 bases, the J end by 7 bases, with 9 bases between. The CDR3 is CASADSNEQFF. CDR3 nucleotide sequence: TGTGCCAGCGCTGACTCGAATGAGCAGTTCTTC.

This clonotype turned up a few times. The chain couples TRBV6-1 to TRBJ2-1; D unresolved. The CDR3 covers 15 residues. The V and J ends lost 8 bases and 0 bases respectively, with 14 bases between them. CDR1 is MNHNS and CDR2 is SASEGT in the germline V gene. The CDR3: CASRRSGASYNEQFF. The CDR3 DNA is TGTGCCAGCCGTAGGTCCGGTGCCTCCTACAATGAGCAGTTCTTC.

There are many counts of this clonotype. The chain links TRBV7-2 to TRBJ2-7; 12 bases fit TRBD2. Trimming cost V 1 base and J 5 bases; bases outside gene matches: 6. Per germline, CDR1 SGHTA and CDR2 FQGNSA. The CDR3 is made up of 16 amino acids. CDR3 residues: CASSLGLAGVINEQYF. CDR3 sequence (DNA): TGTGCCAGCAGCTTAGGACTAGCGGGAGTGATCAACGAGCAGTACTTC.

Many counts were recorded for this clonotype. This CDR3 reads CASSNGTLWGWNEQFF. For the CDR3, the DNA is TGCGCCAGCAGCAATGGGACTCTCTGGGGATGGAATGAGCAGTTCTTC. The rearrangement joins TRBV5-1 to TRBJ2-1, with a tentative D call TRBD2 (6 bases). The CDR3 runs 16 residues. Trimming removed 4 bases at V and 7 bases at J, with 21 bases between. Germline values: CDR1 SGHRS, CDR2 YFSETQ.

This clonotype was counted many times. This rearrangement joins TRBV3-1 to TRBJ2-3; D is undetermined. V was cut by 3 bases and J by 3 bases, with 4 bases left in between. From germline, CDR1 is LGHDT and CDR2 YNNKEL (reference sequence). The CDR3 is 12 amino acids. CDR3 amino acids: CASSQTTDTQYF. DNA of the CDR3: TGTGCCAGCAGCCAGACTACAGATACGCAGTATTTT.

This clonotype was seen repeatedly, ten times or more. V is TRBV5-6 and J is TRBJ2-2, with D possibly matching TRBD1 (5 bases). The V gene lost 3 bases and the J gene lost 3 bases, with 9 bases spanning the gap. CDR1 and CDR2 from the germline V gene are SGHDT and YYEEEE. The CDR3 covers 14 residues. CDR3 DNA: TGTGCCAGCAGCTGGGAACAGGACACCGGGGAGCTGTTTTTT. This sequence encodes CASSWEQDTGELFF.

This clonotype was recorded many times. This chain connects TRBV12-3 or TRBV12-4 to TRBJ2-3; D not resolved. The CDR3 totals 12 residues. Trimming cost V 7 bases and J 0 bases, with 5 bases left between them. In nucleotides, the CDR3 is TGTGCCAGCAACCCTAGCACAGATACGCAGTATTTT. It encodes CASNPSTDTQYF.

This clonotype was counted at least ten times. The gene calls are TRBV3-1 and TRBJ2-7; 10 bases fit TRBD2. This CDR3 has 16 amino acids. Trimming cost V 1 base and J 6 bases; bases outside gene matches: 9. From germline, CDR1 is LGHDT and CDR2 YNNKEL (reference sequence). The CDR3 sequence: CASSQVSGRAGGEQYF. As DNA, the CDR3 is TGTGCCAGCAGCCAAGTAAGCGGGAGGGCCGGCGGCGAGCAGTACTTC.

Ten or more counts support this clonotype. This sequence joins TRBV7-2 and TRBJ2-7; D is perhaps TRBD1 (6 bases). Trimming pared 1 base from V and 0 bases from J, leaving 10 bases between. The CDR3 sequence is 15 residues long. Germline loops: CDR1 SGHTA, CDR2 FQGNSA. CDR3 in amino acids: CASSLGADSSYEQYF. CDR3 bases: TGTGCCAGCAGCTTAGGCGCGGACAGCTCCTACGAGCAGTACTTC. The full variable domain, rest sourced from reference TRBV7-2 and TRBJ2-7, is GAGVSQSPSNKVTEKGKDVELRCDPISGHTALYWYRQSLGQGLEFLIYFQGNSAPDKSGLPSDRFSAERTGGSVSTLTIQRTQQEDSAVYLCASSLGADSSYEQYFGPGTRLTVT.